This T cell receptor (beta chain) emerged from a study of T cell responses to AZD1222 COVID-19 vaccine. At the level of the study: Second-dose timings of about 4 or about 12 weeks were pooled.

Points on this clone: Its antigen is currently unknown.

TCRdb's copy holds only in-frame clones and misses some; the assay was immunoSEQ multiplex PCR. The table lists more than 150,000 clones, 90% of them singletons, with approximately 2% in the top ten. The CDR3 covers 11 residues. Germline CDR1 MDHEN, CDR2 SYDVKM. V gave up 10 bases and J gave up 2 bases, with 8 bases separating them. Whole-study results and caveats: Among the donors, most were white British and more were female, and clonal diversity was possibly underestimated.

The chain has TRBV28 and TRBJ1-2, with a possible D match to TRBD1 (6 bases). Specimen: peripheral blood, collected on day 0 of AZD1222 vaccination. The clonotype was recovered from an adult in good health. The CDR3 DNA is TGTGCCACCACAGGGAACTATGGCTACACCTTC. Translating gives CATTGNYGYTF.